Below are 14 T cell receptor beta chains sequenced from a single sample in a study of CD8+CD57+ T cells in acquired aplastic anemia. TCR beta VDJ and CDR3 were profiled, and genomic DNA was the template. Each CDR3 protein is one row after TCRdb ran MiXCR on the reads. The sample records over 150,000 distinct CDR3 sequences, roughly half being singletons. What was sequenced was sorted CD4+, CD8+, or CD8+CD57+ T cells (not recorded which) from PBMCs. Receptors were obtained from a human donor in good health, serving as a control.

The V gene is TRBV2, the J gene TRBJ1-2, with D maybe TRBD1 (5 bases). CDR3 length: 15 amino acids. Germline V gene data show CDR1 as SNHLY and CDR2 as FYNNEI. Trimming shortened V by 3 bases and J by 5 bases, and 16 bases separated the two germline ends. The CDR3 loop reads CASSESGRADYGYTF. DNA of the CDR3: TGTGCCAGCAGTGAGTCAGGCAGGGCGGATTATGGCTACACCTTC.

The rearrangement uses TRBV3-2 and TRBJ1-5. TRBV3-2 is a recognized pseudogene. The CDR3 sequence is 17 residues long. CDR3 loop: CASSQEVSQYSNQPQHF. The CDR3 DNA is TGTGCCAGCAGCCAAGAAGTCTCGCAGTATAGCAATCAGCCCCAGCATTTT.

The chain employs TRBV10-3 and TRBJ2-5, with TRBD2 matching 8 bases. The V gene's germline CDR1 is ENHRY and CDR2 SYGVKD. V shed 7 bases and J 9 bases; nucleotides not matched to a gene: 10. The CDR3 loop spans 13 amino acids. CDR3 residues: CAITGGSNQPQYF. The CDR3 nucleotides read TGTGCCATCACGGGGGGGAGCAATCAGCCCCAGTACTTC.

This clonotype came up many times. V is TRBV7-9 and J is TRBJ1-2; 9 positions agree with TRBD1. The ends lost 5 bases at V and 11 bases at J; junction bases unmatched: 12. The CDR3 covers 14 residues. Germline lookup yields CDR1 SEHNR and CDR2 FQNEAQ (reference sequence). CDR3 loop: CASSAAGTGISYTF. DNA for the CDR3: TGTGCCAGCAGCGCAGCCGGGACAGGGATCTCATACACCTTC.

In DNA, the CDR3 is TGCAGCGTTGGAGCGGAATACGAGCAGTACTTC. It codes for CSVGAEYEQYF. The chain uses TRBV29-1 and TRBJ2-7; a weak D match, TRBD2 (5 bases). The V and J ends lost 4 bases and 4 bases respectively, with 8 bases between them. The CDR3 is made up of 11 amino acids. From germline, CDR1 is SQVTM and CDR2 ANQGSEA.

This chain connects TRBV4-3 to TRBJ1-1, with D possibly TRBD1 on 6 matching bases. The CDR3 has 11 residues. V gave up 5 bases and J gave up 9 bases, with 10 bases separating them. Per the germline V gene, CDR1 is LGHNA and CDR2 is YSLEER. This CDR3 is CASSGGAKAFF. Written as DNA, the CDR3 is TGCGCCAGCAGCGGGGGGGCAAAAGCTTTCTTT.

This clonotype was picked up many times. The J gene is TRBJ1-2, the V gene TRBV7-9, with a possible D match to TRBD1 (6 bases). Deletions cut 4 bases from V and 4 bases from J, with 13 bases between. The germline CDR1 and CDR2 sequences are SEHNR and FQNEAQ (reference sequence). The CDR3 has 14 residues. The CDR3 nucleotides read TGTGCCAGCAGCTCTAGACAGGACTTCTATGGCTACACCTTC. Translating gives CASSSRQDFYGYTF.

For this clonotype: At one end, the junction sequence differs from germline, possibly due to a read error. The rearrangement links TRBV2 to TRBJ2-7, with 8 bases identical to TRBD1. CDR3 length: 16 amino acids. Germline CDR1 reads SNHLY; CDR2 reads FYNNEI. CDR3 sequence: CASSEIEGQGSREQHF. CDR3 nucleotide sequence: TGTGCCAGCAGTGAGATCGAAGGACAGGGAAGCAGGGAGCAGCACTTC.

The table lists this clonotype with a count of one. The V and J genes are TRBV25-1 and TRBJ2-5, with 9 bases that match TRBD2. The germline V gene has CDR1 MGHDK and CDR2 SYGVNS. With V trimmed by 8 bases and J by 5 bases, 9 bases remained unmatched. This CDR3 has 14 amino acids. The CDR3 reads CASSSGATRETQYF. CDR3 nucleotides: TGTGCCAGCTCTAGCGGGGCGACTCGGGAGACCCAGTACTTC.

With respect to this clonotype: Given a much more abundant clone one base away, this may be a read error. Here the CDR3 DNA reads TGTGCCAGCAGTTTAGTGGGGGACACTGAAGCTCTCTTT. Translated: CASSLVGDTEALF. The gene calls are TRBV12-3 or TRBV12-4 and TRBJ1-1, with TRBD1 as a possible D gene (6 bases). This CDR3 has 13 residues.

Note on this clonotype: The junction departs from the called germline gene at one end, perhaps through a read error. The CDR3 reads CASSQGTSGKSW. As DNA, the CDR3 is TGTGCCAGCAGCCAAGGGACTAGCGGAAAATCGTGG. This chain joins TRBV7-6 and TRBJ2-7, with 11 bases that match TRBD2. From germline, CDR1 is SGHVS and CDR2 FNYEAQ. CDR3 length: 12 residues. The whole variable domain, remainder taken from reference TRBV7-6 and TRBJ2-7, is GAGVSQSPRYKVTKRGQDVALRCDPISGHVSLYWYRQALGQGPEFLTYFNYEAQQDKSGLPNDRFSAERPEGSISTLTIQRTEQRDSAMYRCASSQGTSGKSWGPGTRLTVT.

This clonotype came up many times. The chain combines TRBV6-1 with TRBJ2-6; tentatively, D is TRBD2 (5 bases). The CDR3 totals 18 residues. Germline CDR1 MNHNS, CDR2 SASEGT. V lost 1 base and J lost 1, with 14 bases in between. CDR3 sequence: CASSEEFLRGSGANVLTF. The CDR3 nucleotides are TGTGCCAGCAGTGAAGAGTTCCTACGGGGTTCTGGGGCCAACGTCCTGACTTTC.

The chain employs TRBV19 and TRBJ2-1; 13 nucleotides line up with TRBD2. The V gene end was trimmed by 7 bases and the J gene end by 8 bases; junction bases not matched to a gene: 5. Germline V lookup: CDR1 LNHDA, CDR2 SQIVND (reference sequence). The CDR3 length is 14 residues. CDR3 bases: TGTGCCAGTAAGACTAGCGGGGGGCCGCATGAGCAGTTCTTC. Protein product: CASKTSGGPHEQFF.

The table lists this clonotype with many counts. CDR3 in DNA: TGTGCCAGCAGCGTTTCACTAGAAGGGGGGGGCCAAGAGACCCAGTACTTC. Its protein is CASSVSLEGGGQETQYF. The V call is TRBV9, the J call TRBJ2-5; maybe TRBD2 (7 bases). V was clipped by 2 bases and J by 1 base, with 18 bases between them. The CDR3 is made up of 17 amino acids. CDR1 and CDR2 (germline): SGDLS, YYNGEE.